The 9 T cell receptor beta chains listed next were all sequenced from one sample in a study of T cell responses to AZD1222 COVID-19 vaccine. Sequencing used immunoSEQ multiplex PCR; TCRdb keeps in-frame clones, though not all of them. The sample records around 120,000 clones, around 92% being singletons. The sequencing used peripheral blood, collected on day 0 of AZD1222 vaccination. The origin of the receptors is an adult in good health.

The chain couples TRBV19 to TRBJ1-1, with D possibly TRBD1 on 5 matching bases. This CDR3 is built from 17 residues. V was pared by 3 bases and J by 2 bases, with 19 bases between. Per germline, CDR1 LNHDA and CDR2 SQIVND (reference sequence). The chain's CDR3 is CASSIDIWGPTNTEAFF. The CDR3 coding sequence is TGTGCCAGTAGTATTGACATCTGGGGACCGACTAACACTGAAGCTTTCTTT.

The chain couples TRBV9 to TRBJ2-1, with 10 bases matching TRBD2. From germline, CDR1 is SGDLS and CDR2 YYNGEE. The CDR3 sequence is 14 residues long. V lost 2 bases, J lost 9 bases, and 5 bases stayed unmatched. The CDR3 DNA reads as TGTGCCAGCAGCGTCAGCGGGGGGGTAGGTGAGCAGTTCTTC. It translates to CASSVSGGVGEQFF.

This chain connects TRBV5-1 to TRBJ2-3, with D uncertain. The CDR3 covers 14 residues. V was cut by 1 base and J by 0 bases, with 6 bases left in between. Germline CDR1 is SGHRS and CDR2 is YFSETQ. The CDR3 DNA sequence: TGCGCCAGCAGCTTGTCTCTGAGCACAGATACGCAGTATTTT. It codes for CASSLSLSTDTQYF.

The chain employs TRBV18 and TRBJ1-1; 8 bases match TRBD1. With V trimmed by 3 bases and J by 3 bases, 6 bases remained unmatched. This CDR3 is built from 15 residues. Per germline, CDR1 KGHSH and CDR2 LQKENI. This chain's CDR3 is CASSPLQGGYTEAFF. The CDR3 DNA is TGTGCCAGCTCACCCCTACAGGGGGGCTACACTGAAGCTTTCTTT.

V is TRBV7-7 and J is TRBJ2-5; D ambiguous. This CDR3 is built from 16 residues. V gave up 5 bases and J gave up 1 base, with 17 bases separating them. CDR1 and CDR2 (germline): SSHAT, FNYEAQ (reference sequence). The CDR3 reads CASSPYSQASQETQYF. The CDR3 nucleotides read TGTGCCAGCAGCCCATATTCCCAGGCCTCCCAAGAGACCCAGTACTTC.

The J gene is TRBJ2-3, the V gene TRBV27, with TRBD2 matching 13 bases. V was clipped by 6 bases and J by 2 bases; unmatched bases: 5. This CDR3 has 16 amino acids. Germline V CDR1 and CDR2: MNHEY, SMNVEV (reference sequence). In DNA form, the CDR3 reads TGTGCCAGCAGGAAGACTAGCGGGAGGCCCACAGATACGCAGTATTTT. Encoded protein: CASRKTSGRPTDTQYF.

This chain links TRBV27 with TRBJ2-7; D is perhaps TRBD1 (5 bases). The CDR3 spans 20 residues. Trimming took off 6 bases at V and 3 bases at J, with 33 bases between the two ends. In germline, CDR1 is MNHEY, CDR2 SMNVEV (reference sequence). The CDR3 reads CASSPGWGPSDGRSYYEQYF. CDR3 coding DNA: TGTGCCAGCAGCCCTGGGTGGGGCCCGTCCGATGGAAGATCTTACTACGAGCAGTACTTC.

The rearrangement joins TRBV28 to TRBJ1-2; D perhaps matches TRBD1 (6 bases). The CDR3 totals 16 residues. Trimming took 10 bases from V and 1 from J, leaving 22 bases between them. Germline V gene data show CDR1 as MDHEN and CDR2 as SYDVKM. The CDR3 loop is CAIGDRPRGGNYGYTF. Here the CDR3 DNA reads TGTGCCATCGGGGATAGGCCCAGGGGAGGTAACTATGGCTACACCTTC.

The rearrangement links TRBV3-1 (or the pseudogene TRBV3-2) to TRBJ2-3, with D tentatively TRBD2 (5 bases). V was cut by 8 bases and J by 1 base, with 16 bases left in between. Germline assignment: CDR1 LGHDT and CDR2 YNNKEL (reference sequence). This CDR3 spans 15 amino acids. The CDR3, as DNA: TGTGCCAGCTCTGGACGGAGGTCTGGCACAGATACGCAGTATTTT. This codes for CASSGRRSGTDTQYF.